This TCR beta chain was captured by sequencing in a study of beta chain features in type 1 diabetes. Study observations and caveats: Moderate but significant shortening of TCRB CDR3s was recorded in all four CD4+ subsets from Type 1 diabetes patients. Researchers reported that naive, central memory and Treg TCRB repertoires appeared more similar in patients than in healthy donors.

About this clone itself: The antigen is undetermined.

Researchers reported sorting CD4+ naive, central memory, regulatory and stem cell-like memory cells via CD45RO/CCR7/CD25/CD127/CD95/CD27. Isolated RNA was reverse transcribed in full, so expressed TCRB transcripts were sequenced. Profiled with immunoSEQ multiplex PCR; TCRdb holds only in-frame clones, not every one. The data show roughly 250,000 clones, roughly 20% seen once. This CDR3 comprises 13 residues. The V gene's germline CDR1 is MNHNY and CDR2 SVGAGI (reference sequence). Trimming removed 3 bases from V and 7 bases from J; junction bases left unmatched: 2. The receptor was derived from a woman aged 40-49 years with type 1 diabetes. This chain links TRBV6-6 with TRBJ2-1; 8 bases align to TRBD2. The sequenced sample was naive CD4+ T cells from blood. CDR3 bases: TGTGCCAGCAGTTATACGGGGGGGAATGAGCAGTTCTTC. Protein: CASSYTGGNEQFF.